This entry lists 10 T cell receptor beta chains sequenced from one sample in a study of blood T cells in healthy people across ages. A second PCR, run for about 6 to 11 cycles, used a sample-barcoded 5' primer plus a J-beta primer mix. One entry per CDR3 protein, called by TCRdb with MiXCR from the 5' RACE reads. Found here are around 790,000 distinct CDR3 sequences, about 42% of them singletons; the top ten hold roughly 18%. The sequencing sample was made of blood. The origin of the receptors is a man aged 55 to 70 in good health.

This clonotype was recorded a few times. This rearrangement joins TRBV5-1 to TRBJ2-4, with a tentative D call TRBD1 (6 bases). The J call may be incorrect, as the DNA end agrees better with TRBJ2-7. Germline CDR1 SGHRS, CDR2 YFSETQ. This CDR3 is built from 14 residues. CDR3 nucleotide sequence: TGCGCCAGCAGCACCAAGACAGGTTCATACGAGCAGTACTTC. This codes for CASSTKTGSYEQYF.

This clonotype was seen a few times. The rearrangement links TRBV2 to TRBJ2-7, with D maybe TRBD1 (6 bases). The germline CDR1 and CDR2 sequences are SNHLY and FYNNEI. V was trimmed by 4 bases and J by 1 base, leaving 17 bases between them. This CDR3 comprises 16 residues. CDR3 DNA: TGTGCCAGCAGTGGATTTGTGGCAGGGACATCCTACGAGCAGTACTTC. Protein product: CASSGFVAGTSYEQYF.

With respect to this clonotype: One junction end does not reproduce the germline sequence, and a read error may be involved. The chain joins TRBV11-2 to TRBJ2-5; TRBD2 matches 8 bases. This CDR3 spans 15 amino acids. Per germline, CDR1 SGHAT and CDR2 FQNNGV. CDR3 nucleotide sequence: TGTGCCAGCAGACTCGGACTAGCCGGGGGGGAGACCCGGTACTTC. Translating gives CASRLGLAGGETRYF.

This clonotype was detected only a few times. The V gene is TRBV20-1, the J gene TRBJ2-5; D is tentatively TRBD1 or TRBD2 (5 bases each). The J call could be wrong; TRBJ2-7 is a better fit for the DNA end. Per the germline V gene, CDR1 is DFQATT and CDR2 is SNEGSKA (reference sequence). This CDR3 has 13 residues. The DNA of the CDR3 is TGCAGTGCTAGAGATATGGGGACCGACGAGCAGTACTTC. Its translation is CSARDMGTDEQYF.

The chain joins TRBV5-5 to TRBJ1-6; a weak D match, TRBD1 (5 bases). The V gene's germline CDR1 is SGHKS and CDR2 YYEKEE (reference sequence). V shed 0 bases and J shed 10 bases, with 20 bases lying between them. This CDR3 comprises 17 residues. This chain's CDR3 is CASSLGGTREMRSPLHF. DNA for the CDR3: TGTGCCAGCAGCTTGGGGGGGACCAGGGAAATGCGGTCACCCCTCCACTTT.

This chain connects TRBV7-2 to TRBJ2-3; D is possibly TRBD2 (5 bases). The CDR3 length is 13 residues. Germline loops: CDR1 SGHTA, CDR2 FQGNSA. The V end lost 6 bases, the J end lost 1 base, and 8 bases lay between the germline ends. The CDR3 reads CASRYSGTDTQYF. The CDR3 DNA is TGTGCCAGCAGGTATAGCGGCACAGATACGCAGTATTTT. Filled out from reference TRBV7-2 and TRBJ2-3, the complete variable domain reads GAGVSQSPSNKVTEKGKDVELRCDPISGHTALYWYRQSLGQGLEFLIYFQGNSAPDKSGLPSDRFSAERTGGSVSTLTIQRTQQEDSAVYLCASRYSGTDTQYFGPGTRLTVL.

The chain has TRBV6-1 and TRBJ1-5, with 10 bases identical to TRBD1. The J segment lost 0 bases and the V segment lost 2 bases, leaving 7 bases of the junction unmatched. Per germline, CDR1 MNHNS and CDR2 SASEGT. The CDR3 consists of 18 residues. The CDR3 sequence: CASSEPRDRGFSNQPQHF. The CDR3 coding sequence is TGTGCCAGCAGTGAACCCCGGGACAGGGGATTTAGCAATCAGCCCCAGCATTTT.

This chain uses TRBV5-5 with TRBJ2-4, with 11 bases that match TRBD2. Judging by the DNA end, TRBJ2-7 fits better; the J call may be wrong. Per the germline V gene, CDR1 is SGHKS and CDR2 is YYEKEE (reference sequence). This CDR3 region has 17 residues. CDR3: CASSVAPTSGGTYEQYF. In DNA form, the CDR3 reads TGTGCCAGCAGCGTGGCCCCTACTAGCGGGGGCACCTACGAGCAGTACTTC.

The chain is built from TRBV25-1 and TRBJ1-2; TRBD1 aligns across 7 bases. The CDR3 contains 11 residues. Trimming took 10 bases from V and 7 from J; bases not matched to a gene: 6. Germline V gene sequence: CDR1 MGHDK, CDR2 SYGVNS. The CDR3 sequence is CATGTESGYTF. The CDR3, as DNA: TGTGCCACTGGGACAGAGAGTGGCTACACCTTC.

CDR3 residues: CSVTTDRVAKNIQYF. Written as DNA, the CDR3 is TGCAGCGTTACTACGGACAGGGTAGCCAAAAACATTCAGTACTTC. The rearrangement joins TRBV29-1 to TRBJ2-4; 8 nucleotides match TRBD1. CDR1 is SQVTM, CDR2 ANQGSEA, per germline. The CDR3 loop spans 15 amino acids. Trimming removed 5 bases from V and 0 bases from J; junction bases left unmatched: 6.